The present T cell receptor beta chain was sequenced within a study of T cell clones after liver transplantation. On the study more broadly: Immunosuppression withdrawal was tried within 2 years after liver transplantation in this trial. Three of eight recipients were HCV-positive; others had non-autoimmune, non-viral indications. TCRbeta sequencing after a pre-transplant mixed lymphocyte reaction identified graft-donor-reactive clones, later tracked in post-transplant blood.

The protocol was immunoSEQ multiplex PCR, while the TCRdb copy is restricted to in-frame clones and leaves out a portion. Of tens of thousands of clones detected, approximately 80% appear once; the ten largest clones hold roughly 0.87%. General study points: Small, mixed patient groups and varying post-transplant times limit these conclusions.

Comments on this clone: The antigen is undetermined.

This CDR3 comprises 12 residues. CDR1 is SGHRS, CDR2 YFSETQ, per germline. V was pared by 5 bases and J by 3 bases, with 6 bases between. The sequence was obtained from a human patient who received a liver transplant. Some of the T cells may derive from the graft donor. V is TRBV5-1 and J is TRBJ2-1; no firm D call. Sequencing was performed on CD4+ T cells from blood, taken 12 months after liver transplant. CDR3 DNA sequence: TGCGCCAGCAGGAAAGACTACAATGAGCAGTTCTTC. Translation: CASRKDYNEQFF.